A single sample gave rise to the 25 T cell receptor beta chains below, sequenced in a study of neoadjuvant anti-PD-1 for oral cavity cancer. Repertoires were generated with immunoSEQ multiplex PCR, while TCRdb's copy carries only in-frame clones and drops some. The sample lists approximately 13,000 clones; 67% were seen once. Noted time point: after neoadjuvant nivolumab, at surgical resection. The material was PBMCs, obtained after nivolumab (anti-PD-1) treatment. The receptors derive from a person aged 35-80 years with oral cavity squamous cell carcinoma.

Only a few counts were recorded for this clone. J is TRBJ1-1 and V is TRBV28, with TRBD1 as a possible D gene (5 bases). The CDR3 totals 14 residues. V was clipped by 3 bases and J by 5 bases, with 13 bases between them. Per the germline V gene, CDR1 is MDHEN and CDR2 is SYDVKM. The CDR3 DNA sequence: TGTGCCAGCAGTTTGTGGACCCGGGGGACTGAAGCTTTCTTT. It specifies CASSLWTRGTEAFF.

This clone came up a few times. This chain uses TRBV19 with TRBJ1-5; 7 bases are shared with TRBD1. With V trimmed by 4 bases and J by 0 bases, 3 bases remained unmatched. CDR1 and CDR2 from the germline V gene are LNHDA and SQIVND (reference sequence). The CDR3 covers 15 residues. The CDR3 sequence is CASSTGTASNQPQHF. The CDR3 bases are TGTGCCAGTAGTACCGGGACAGCTAGCAATCAGCCCCAGCATTTT.

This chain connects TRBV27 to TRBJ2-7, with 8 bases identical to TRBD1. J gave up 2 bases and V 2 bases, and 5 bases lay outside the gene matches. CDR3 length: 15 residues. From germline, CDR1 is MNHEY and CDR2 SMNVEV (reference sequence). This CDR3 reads CASSLSRTGTYEQYF. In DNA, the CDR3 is TGTGCCAGCAGTTTAAGTAGGACAGGGACCTACGAGCAGTACTTC.

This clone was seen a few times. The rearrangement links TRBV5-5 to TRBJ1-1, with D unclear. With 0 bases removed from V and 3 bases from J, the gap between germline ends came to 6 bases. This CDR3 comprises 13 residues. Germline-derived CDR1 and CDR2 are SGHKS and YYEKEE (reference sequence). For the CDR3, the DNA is TGTGCCAGCAGCTTGGGATTTGACACTGAAGCTTTCTTT. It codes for CASSLGFDTEAFF.

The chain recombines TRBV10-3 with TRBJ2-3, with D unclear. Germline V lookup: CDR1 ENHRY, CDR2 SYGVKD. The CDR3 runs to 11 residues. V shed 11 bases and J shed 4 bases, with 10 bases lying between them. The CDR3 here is CASQASDTQYF. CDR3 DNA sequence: TGTGCCTCCCAGGCCTCAGATACGCAGTATTTT.

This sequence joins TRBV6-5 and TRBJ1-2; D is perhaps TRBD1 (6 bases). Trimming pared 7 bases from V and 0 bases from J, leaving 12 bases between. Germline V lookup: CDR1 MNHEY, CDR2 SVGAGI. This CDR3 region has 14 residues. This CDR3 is CASTNRASNYGYTF. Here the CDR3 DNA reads TGTGCCAGCACAAACAGGGCCTCTAACTATGGCTACACCTTC.

The CDR3 loop is CASSLGLAGGGETQYF. The CDR3 region has the DNA TGCGCCAGCAGCTTGGGACTAGCGGGAGGTGGCGAGACCCAGTACTTC. This rearrangement joins TRBV5-1 to TRBJ2-5, with 13 bases identical to TRBD2. Germline V CDR1 and CDR2: SGHRS, YFSETQ. The CDR3 has 16 residues. The J segment lost 5 bases and the V segment lost 0 bases, leaving 4 bases of the junction unmatched.

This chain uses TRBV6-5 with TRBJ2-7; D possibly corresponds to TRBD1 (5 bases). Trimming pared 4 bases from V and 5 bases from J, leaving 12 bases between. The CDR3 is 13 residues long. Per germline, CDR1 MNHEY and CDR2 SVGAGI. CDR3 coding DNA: TGTGCCAGCAGTTCCCGCCCAGGGAACGAGCAGTACTTC. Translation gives CASSSRPGNEQYF.

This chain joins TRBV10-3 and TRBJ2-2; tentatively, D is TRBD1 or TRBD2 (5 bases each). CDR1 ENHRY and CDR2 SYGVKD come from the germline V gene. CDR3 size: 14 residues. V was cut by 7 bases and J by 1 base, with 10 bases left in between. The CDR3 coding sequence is TGTGCCATCACCGGGACGTTGAACACCGGGGAGCTGTTTTTT. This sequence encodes CAITGTLNTGELFF.

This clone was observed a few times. This chain's CDR3 is CASSDGIPTDTQYF. In DNA, the CDR3 is TGTGCCAGCAGTGATGGGATTCCCACAGATACGCAGTATTTT. This rearrangement joins TRBV2 to TRBJ2-3; D ambiguous. This CDR3 has 14 residues. Deletions cut 3 bases from V and 2 bases from J, with 9 bases between. CDR1 and CDR2 (germline): SNHLY, FYNNEI.

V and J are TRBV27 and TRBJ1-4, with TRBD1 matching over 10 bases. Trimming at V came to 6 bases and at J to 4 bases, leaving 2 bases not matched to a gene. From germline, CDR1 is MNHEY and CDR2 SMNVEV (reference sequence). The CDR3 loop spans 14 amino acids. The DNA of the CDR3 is TGTGCCAGCAGGGGACAGGGGCGTAATGAAAAACTGTTTTTT. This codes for CASRGQGRNEKLFF.

The CDR3 loop is CASSQGGYGQFF. CDR3 nucleotide sequence: TGCGCCAGCAGCCAAGGGGGATATGGGCAGTTCTTC. The rearrangement uses TRBV4-1 and TRBJ2-1; D not certain. The CDR3 runs to 12 residues. Germline lookup yields CDR1 MGHRA and CDR2 YSYEKL. Deletions cut 1 base from V and 12 bases from J, with 10 bases between.

Here the CDR3 DNA reads TGTGCCAGCAGCCCGGGGACAGACGAGCAGTTCTTC. Its translation is CASSPGTDEQFF. This chain connects TRBV7-3 to TRBJ2-1; 7 bases fit TRBD1. The junction had 5 bases not matched to a gene; V was cut back by 5 bases and J by 10 bases. CDR3 length equals 12 residues. Germline CDR1 SGHTA, CDR2 FQGTGA.

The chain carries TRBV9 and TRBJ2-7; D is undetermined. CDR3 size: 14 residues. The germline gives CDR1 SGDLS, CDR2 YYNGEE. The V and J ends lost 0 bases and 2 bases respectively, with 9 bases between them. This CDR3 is CASSVGSNTYEQYF. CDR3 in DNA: TGTGCCAGCAGCGTAGGGTCGAACACCTACGAGCAGTACTTC.

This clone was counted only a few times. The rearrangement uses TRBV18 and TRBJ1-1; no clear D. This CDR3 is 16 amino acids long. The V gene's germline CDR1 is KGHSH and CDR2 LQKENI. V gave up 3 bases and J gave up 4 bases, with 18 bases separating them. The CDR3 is CASSPIEGLLGTEAFF. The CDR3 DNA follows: TGTGCCAGCTCACCGATTGAAGGCCTCCTGGGCACTGAAGCTTTCTTT. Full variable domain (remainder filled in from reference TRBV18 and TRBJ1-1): NAGVMQNPRHLVRRRGQEARLRCSPMKGHSHVYWYRQLPEEGLKFMVYLQKENIIDESGMPKERFSAEFPKEGPSILRIQQVVRGDSAAYFCASSPIEGLLGTEAFFGQGTRLTVV.

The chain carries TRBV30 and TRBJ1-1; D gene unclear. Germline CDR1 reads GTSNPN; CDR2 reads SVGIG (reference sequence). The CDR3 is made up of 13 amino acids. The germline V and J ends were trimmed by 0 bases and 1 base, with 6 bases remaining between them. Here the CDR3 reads CAWSVRGNTEAFF. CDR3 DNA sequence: TGTGCCTGGAGTGTACGGGGGAACACTGAAGCTTTCTTT. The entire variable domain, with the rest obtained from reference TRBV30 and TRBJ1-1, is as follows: SQTIHQWPATLVQPVGSPLSLECTVEGTSNPNLYWYRQAAGRGLQLLFYSVGIGQISSEVPQNLSASRPQDRQFILSSKKLLLSDSGFYLCAWSVRGNTEAFFGQGTRLTVV.

The CDR3 sequence is CASTQGLAGGRTDTQYF. The CDR3 DNA follows: TGTGCCAGCACCCAGGGACTAGCGGGAGGTCGAACAGATACGCAGTATTTT. This chain uses TRBV5-8 with TRBJ2-3, with TRBD2 identical over 15 bases. Germline CDR1 and CDR2: SGHTS and YDEGEE. V lost 6 bases, J lost 3 bases, and 8 bases stayed unmatched. The CDR3 loop spans 17 amino acids.

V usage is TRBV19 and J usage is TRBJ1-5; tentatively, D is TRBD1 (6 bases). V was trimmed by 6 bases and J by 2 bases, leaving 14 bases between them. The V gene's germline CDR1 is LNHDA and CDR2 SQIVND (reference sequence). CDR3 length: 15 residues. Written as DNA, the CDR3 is TGTGCCAGTAGGGGCCAGGGGTCGGGCAATCAGCCCCAGCATTTT. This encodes CASRGQGSGNQPQHF.

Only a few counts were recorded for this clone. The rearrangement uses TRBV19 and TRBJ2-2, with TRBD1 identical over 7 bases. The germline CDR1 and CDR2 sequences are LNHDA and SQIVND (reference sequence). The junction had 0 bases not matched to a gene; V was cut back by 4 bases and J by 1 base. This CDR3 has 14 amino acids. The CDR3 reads CASSTGGNTGELFF. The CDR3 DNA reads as TGTGCCAGTAGTACAGGGGGGAACACCGGGGAGCTGTTTTTT.

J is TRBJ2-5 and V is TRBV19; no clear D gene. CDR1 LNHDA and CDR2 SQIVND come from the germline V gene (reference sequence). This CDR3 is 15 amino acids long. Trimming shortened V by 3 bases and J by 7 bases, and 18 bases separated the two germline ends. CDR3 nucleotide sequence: TGTGCCAGTAGTATCCAGACTGGCGCAATGAGGACCCAGTACTTC. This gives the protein CASSIQTGAMRTQYF.

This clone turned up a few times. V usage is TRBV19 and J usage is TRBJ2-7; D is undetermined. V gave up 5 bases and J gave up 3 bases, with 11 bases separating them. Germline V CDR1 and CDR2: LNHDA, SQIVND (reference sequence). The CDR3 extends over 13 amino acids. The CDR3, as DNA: TGTGCCAGTAGTGGTGTCCTATTCTACGAGCAGTACTTC. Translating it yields CASSGVLFYEQYF.

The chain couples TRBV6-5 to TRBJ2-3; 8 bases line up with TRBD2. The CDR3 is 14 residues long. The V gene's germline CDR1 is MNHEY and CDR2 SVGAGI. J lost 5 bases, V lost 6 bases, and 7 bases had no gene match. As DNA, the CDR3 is TGTGCCAGCAGGAGAGCGGGAGCACAAGATACGCAGTATTTT. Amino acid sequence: CASRRAGAQDTQYF.

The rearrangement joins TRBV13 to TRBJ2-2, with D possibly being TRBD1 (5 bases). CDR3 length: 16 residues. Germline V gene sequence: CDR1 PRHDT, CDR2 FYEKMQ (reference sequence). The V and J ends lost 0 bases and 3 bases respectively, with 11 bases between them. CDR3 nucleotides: TGTGCCAGCAGCTTAGGTCCGGACACGTACACCGGGGAGCTGTTTTTT. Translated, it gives CASSLGPDTYTGELFF.

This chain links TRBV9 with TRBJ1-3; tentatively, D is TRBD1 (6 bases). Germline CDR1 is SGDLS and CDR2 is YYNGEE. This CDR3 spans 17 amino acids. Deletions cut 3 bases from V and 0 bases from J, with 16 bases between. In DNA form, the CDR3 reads TGTGCCAGCAGCGGTCGAGGTACAGGGCTCTCTGGAAACACCATATATTTT. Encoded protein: CASSGRGTGLSGNTIYF.

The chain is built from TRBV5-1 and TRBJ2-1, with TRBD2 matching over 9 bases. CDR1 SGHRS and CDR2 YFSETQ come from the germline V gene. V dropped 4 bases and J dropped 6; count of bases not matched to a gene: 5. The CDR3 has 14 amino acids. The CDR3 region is CASSAGLAGNEQFF. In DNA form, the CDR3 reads TGCGCCAGCAGCGCGGGACTAGCTGGCAATGAGCAGTTCTTC.